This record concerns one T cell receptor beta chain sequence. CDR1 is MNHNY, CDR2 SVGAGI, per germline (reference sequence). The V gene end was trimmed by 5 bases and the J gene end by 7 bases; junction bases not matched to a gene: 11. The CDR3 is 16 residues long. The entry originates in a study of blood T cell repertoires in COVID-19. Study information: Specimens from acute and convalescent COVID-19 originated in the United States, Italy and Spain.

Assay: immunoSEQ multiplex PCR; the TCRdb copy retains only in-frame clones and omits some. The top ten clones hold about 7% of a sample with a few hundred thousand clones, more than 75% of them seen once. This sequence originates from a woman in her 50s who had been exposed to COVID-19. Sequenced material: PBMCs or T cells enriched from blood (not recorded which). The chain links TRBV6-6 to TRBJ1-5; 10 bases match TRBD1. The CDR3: CASSGGTGVRRQPQHF. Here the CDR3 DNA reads TGTGCCAGCAGTGGTGGGACAGGGGTAAGAAGGCAGCCCCAGCATTTT.